This TCR beta chain comes out of a study of T cell changes during pregnancy in multiple sclerosis. Some clones are missing from TCRdb's copy, which holds only in-frame ones; the method was immunoSEQ multiplex PCR. Altogether some 40,000 clones are present, about nine tenths being singletons, with the ten largest covering over 0.3%. This clone was recorded only once. V was trimmed by 6 bases and J by 3 bases, leaving 9 bases between them. CDR3 size: 13 residues. The germline V gene encodes CDR1 SNHLY and CDR2 FYNNEI. The source of this sequence is a female donor in good health, enrolled as a control in a pregnancy study. The gene calls are TRBV2 and TRBJ1-5; D is undetermined. This material consisted of CD4+ T cells from peripheral blood mononuclear cells, taken in the third trimester of pregnancy. The CDR3 DNA follows: TGTGCCAGCAGACTGAGGCTCAATCAGCCCCAGCATTTT. Encoded protein: CASRLRLNQPQHF.